The 19 T cell receptor beta chains presented below share a single source sample, sequenced in a study of blood T cell repertoires in COVID-19. The protocol was immunoSEQ multiplex PCR, while the TCRdb copy is restricted to in-frame clones and leaves out a portion. The sample carries 170,000 or so clones, 88% recorded once. Material for sequencing was PBMCs or T cells enriched from blood (not recorded which). The receptor set was obtained from a woman in her forties or fifties who had recovered from COVID-19.

The chain couples TRBV16 to TRBJ1-1, with D tentatively TRBD1 (6 bases). Between the trimmed V and J ends, which lost 2 bases and 0 bases, there was a span of 19 bases. The CDR3 extends over 18 amino acids. Germline-derived CDR1 and CDR2 are KGHSY and FQNENV. CDR3 sequence: CASSQGGGRGRMNTEAFF. The CDR3 DNA follows: TGTGCCAGCAGCCAAGGGGGGGGCAGGGGCAGGATGAACACTGAAGCTTTCTTT. Full variable domain (rest looked up from reference TRBV16 and TRBJ1-1): GEEVAQTPKHLVRGEGQKAKLYCAPIKGHSYVFWYQQVLKNEFKFLISFQNENVFDETGMPKERFSAKCLPNSPCSLEIQATKLEDSAVYFCASSQGGGRGRMNTEAFFGQGTRLTVV.

Only one count was recorded for this clone. The V and J genes are TRBV7-9 and TRBJ2-7; a weak D match, TRBD2 (5 bases). Germline V lookup: CDR1 SEHNR, CDR2 FQNEAQ (reference sequence). This CDR3 is built from 14 residues. Trimming cost V 1 base and J 6 bases, with 13 bases left between them. The CDR3 loop reads CASSLDFLASEQYF. CDR3 sequence (DNA): TGTGCCAGCAGCTTAGACTTCCTAGCTAGCGAGCAGTACTTC.

This clone has only one observation. The rearrangement links TRBV19 to TRBJ2-5, with 8 bases lining up with TRBD2. V shed 0 bases and J 1 base; nucleotides not matched to a gene: 10. The germline V gene encodes CDR1 LNHDA and CDR2 SQIVND (reference sequence). CDR3 size: 18 residues. CDR3 residues: CASSIDQGLVGAQETQYF. CDR3 DNA: TGTGCCAGTAGTATAGATCAGGGACTAGTAGGGGCCCAAGAGACCCAGTACTTC. Filled out from reference TRBV19 and TRBJ2-5, the complete variable domain reads DGGITQSPKYLFRKEGQNVTLSCEQNLNHDAMYWYRQDPGQGLRLIYYSQIVNDFQKGDIAEGYSVSREKKESFPLTVTSAQKNPTAFYLCASSIDQGLVGAQETQYFGPGTRLLVL.

The chain uses TRBV5-1 and TRBJ2-2, with unresolved D. Trimming left V 0 bases short and J 0 bases short, with 3 bases between. Germline V gives CDR1 SGHRS, CDR2 YFSETQ. This CDR3 comprises 14 residues. In DNA form, the CDR3 reads TGCGCCAGCAGCTTGGTTACGAACACCGGGGAGCTGTTTTTT. Protein sequence: CASSLVTNTGELFF.

This clone was seen once. V is TRBV7-2 and J is TRBJ2-5, with unresolved D. Trimming stripped 1 base from V and 2 bases from J, with 11 bases between. CDR1 and CDR2 (germline): SGHTA, FQGNSA. This CDR3 has 15 amino acids. The CDR3 DNA is TGTGCCAGCAGCTTAGACTCAGGATATCAAGAGACCCAGTACTTC. This gives the protein CASSLDSGYQETQYF.

By share of the sample, this clone is medium-sized (0.01 to 0.1%). The CDR3 DNA reads as TGTGCCAGCTCAAAAGAGTCCGGGGTTTCCTACGAGCAGTACTTC. It codes for CASSKESGVSYEQYF. The chain employs TRBV18 and TRBJ2-7; tentatively, D is TRBD2 (5 bases). The CDR3 is 15 amino acids. The germline CDR1 and CDR2 sequences are KGHSH and LQKENI. Trimming removed 5 bases at V and 1 base at J, with 15 bases between.

The chain joins TRBV19 to TRBJ1-4, with D possibly TRBD1 on 5 matching bases. The germline gives CDR1 LNHDA, CDR2 SQIVND (reference sequence). Trimming pared 6 bases from V and 8 bases from J, leaving 16 bases between. The CDR3 is 14 amino acids. CDR3 protein: CASRPSKGREKLFF. For the CDR3, the DNA is TGTGCCAGTAGACCCTCGAAGGGGAGGGAAAAACTGTTTTTT.

The gene calls are TRBV7-2 and TRBJ1-1; no firm D call. CDR1 is SGHTA, CDR2 FQGNSA, per germline. The CDR3 sequence is 15 residues long. The V end was cut by 5 bases, the J end by 3 bases, with 16 bases between. The CDR3 reads CASSPGRGRDTEAFF. In DNA, the CDR3 is TGTGCCAGCAGCCCGGGCCGAGGGCGGGACACTGAAGCTTTCTTT.

Concerning this clone itself: Other DNA sequences in the same sample also yield this CDR3. CDR3 protein: CASSRTGGGETQYF. CDR3 coding DNA: TGCGCCAGCAGCCGGACAGGGGGTGGCGAGACCCAGTACTTC. The rearrangement uses TRBV4-3 and TRBJ2-5; 10 nucleotides line up with TRBD1. The V gene end was trimmed by 4 bases and the J gene end by 5 bases; junction bases not matched to a gene: 4. The germline gives CDR1 LGHNA, CDR2 YSLEER. The CDR3 loop spans 14 amino acids.

The chain has TRBV6-2 or TRBV6-3 and TRBJ1-5; TRBD1 agrees at 7 bases. V was pared by 2 bases and J by 11 bases, with 9 bases of the junction left unmatched. In germline, CDR1 is MNHEY, CDR2 SVGEGT. This CDR3 comprises 14 residues. The CDR3 sequence: CASSYPGTVGAQHF. The CDR3 nucleotides are TGTGCCAGCAGTTACCCCGGGACAGTGGGGGCCCAGCATTTT.

This chain links TRBV7-8 with TRBJ2-1; a possible D gene is TRBD1 (5 bases). Between the trimmed V and J ends, which lost 6 bases and 11 bases, there was a span of 17 bases. CDR1 is SGHVS, CDR2 FQNEAQ, per germline. The CDR3 is made up of 13 amino acids. The CDR3 here is CASSSDGKGKQFF. CDR3 sequence (DNA): TGTGCCAGCAGTTCCGACGGTAAGGGGAAGCAGTTCTTC.

The chain couples TRBV10-3 to TRBJ1-3, with D perhaps matching TRBD1 (5 bases). CDR3 length: 18 amino acids. Trimming took 0 bases from V and 1 from J, leaving 16 bases between them. CDR1 is ENHRY, CDR2 SYGVKD, per germline. The CDR3 is CAISESRGGDGSGNTIYF. For the CDR3, the DNA is TGTGCCATCAGTGAGTCCCGGGGAGGGGACGGATCTGGAAACACCATATATTTT.

The chain joins TRBV19 to TRBJ1-2; possibly TRBD1 for D (5 bases). Germline V lookup: CDR1 LNHDA, CDR2 SQIVND (reference sequence). This CDR3 comprises 16 residues. Trimming stripped 3 bases from V and 0 bases from J, with 14 bases between. CDR3 residues: CASSILGEAANYGYTF. The CDR3 DNA reads TGTGCCAGTAGTATTCTAGGGGAGGCAGCTAACTATGGCTACACCTTC.

The rearrangement uses TRBV3-1 (or the pseudogene TRBV3-2) and TRBJ2-2, with unresolved D. Germline V gene data show CDR1 as LGHDT and CDR2 as YNNKEL (reference sequence). Trimming removed 1 base at V and 6 bases at J, with 9 bases between. The CDR3 loop spans 14 amino acids. The DNA of the CDR3 is TGTGCCAGCAGCCAAGTTGCTAGGTCCGGGGAGCTGTTTTTT. Amino acids: CASSQVARSGELFF.

V and J are TRBV5-5 and TRBJ1-1, with D uncertain. Trimming pared 0 bases from V and 5 bases from J, leaving 11 bases between. The germline CDR1 and CDR2 sequences are SGHKS and YYEKEE (reference sequence). This CDR3 has 14 amino acids. CDR3 protein: CASSLGGRGTEAFF. CDR3 DNA: TGTGCCAGCAGCTTGGGGGGTAGAGGGACTGAAGCTTTCTTT.

J is TRBJ1-1 and V is TRBV5-1; 7 nucleotides line up with TRBD1. From germline, CDR1 is SGHRS and CDR2 YFSETQ. The J segment lost 5 bases and the V segment lost 4 bases, leaving 14 bases of the junction unmatched. The CDR3 loop spans 16 amino acids. The CDR3 here is CASSPAAGRGSTEAFF. Here the CDR3 DNA reads TGCGCCAGCAGCCCCGCGGCGGGCAGGGGGAGTACTGAAGCTTTCTTT.

The V and J genes are TRBV7-9 and TRBJ2-1; 10 bases line up with TRBD2. Looked up from germline, CDR1 is SEHNR and CDR2 is FQNEAQ (reference sequence). Trimming took 5 bases from V and 7 from J; bases not matched to a gene: 8. The CDR3 consists of 15 residues. For the CDR3, the DNA is TGTGCCAGCAGCATCACTAGCGGGGTACATAATGAGCAGTTCTTC. It yields the protein CASSITSGVHNEQFF.

The rearrangement uses TRBV5-1 and TRBJ2-2; 9 bases line up with TRBD1. The ends lost 0 bases at V and 0 bases at J; junction bases unmatched: 6. The CDR3 runs 18 residues. Looked up from germline, CDR1 is SGHRS and CDR2 is YFSETQ. The CDR3 bases are TGCGCCAGCAGCTTGGTTACAGGGGGCGCTTCGAACACCGGGGAGCTGTTTTTT. Its translation is CASSLVTGGASNTGELFF. Full variable domain (outside the CDR3, taken from reference TRBV5-1 and TRBJ2-2): KAGVTQTPRYLIKTRGQQVTLSCSPISGHRSVSWYQQTPGQGLQFLFEYFSETQRNKGNFPGRFSGRQFSNSRSEMNVSTLELGDSALYLCASSLVTGGASNTGELFFGEGSRLTVL.

The rearrangement joins TRBV20-1 to TRBJ1-6, with TRBD1 identical over 7 bases. The CDR3 runs 13 residues. J gave up 9 bases and V 3 bases, and 5 bases lay outside the gene matches. The germline V gene encodes CDR1 DFQATT and CDR2 SNEGSKA (reference sequence). In DNA, the CDR3 is TGCAGTGCTAGTTCGACAGGGAGTTCACCCCTCCACTTT. Translation gives CSASSTGSSPLHF.